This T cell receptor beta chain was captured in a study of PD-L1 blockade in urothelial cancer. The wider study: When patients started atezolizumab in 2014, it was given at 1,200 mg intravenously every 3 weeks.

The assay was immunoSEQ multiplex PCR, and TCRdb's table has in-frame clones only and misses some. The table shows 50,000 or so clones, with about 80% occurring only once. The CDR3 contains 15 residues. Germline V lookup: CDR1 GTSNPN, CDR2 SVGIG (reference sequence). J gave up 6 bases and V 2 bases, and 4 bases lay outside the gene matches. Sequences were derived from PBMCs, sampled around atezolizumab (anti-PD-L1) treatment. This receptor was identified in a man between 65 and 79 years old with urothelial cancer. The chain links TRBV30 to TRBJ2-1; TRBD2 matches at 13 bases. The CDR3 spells CAWSRTSGSPNEQFF. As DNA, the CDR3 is TGTGCCTGGAGTCGGACTAGCGGGAGCCCCAATGAGCAGTTCTTC.